Listed below are T cell receptor beta chains from one sample, sequenced in a study of T-cell reconstitution after alpha-beta-depleted transplantation in children. TCRdb re-derived calls from the PCR reads in MiXCR, one entry per CDR3 protein. The sample includes roughly 220,000 distinct CDR3 sequences, 7.5% to 10% of them seen just once. The source material was PBMCs from the stem cell graft donor, sampled from the stem cell graft. The receptors were sampled from a human donor who donated a stem cell graft to a child with SCID. Both conserved end residues are part of each CDR3. D genes are given only for firm matches. Clone size is given for some rows only: seen once, a few or many times, or a class if the clone is expanded.

CASSTTSGGPRAKNIQYF,TGCGCCAGCAGTACGACTAGCGGGGGGCCTCGGGCCAAAAACATTCAGTACTTC,.,TRBV10-1,TRBD2,TRBJ2-4
CSARRDRGTGELFF,TGCAGTGCTCGCCGGGACAGGGGCACCGGGGAGCTGTTTTTT,many,TRBV20-1,TRBD1,TRBJ2-2
CASSPEQLISEAFF,TGTGCCAGCTCACCGGAACAGCTTATCTCTGAAGCTTTCTTT,many,TRBV18,.,TRBJ1-1
CAISAHRGAGINTEAFF,TGTGCCATCAGTGCTCACAGGGGCGCAGGCATCAACACTGAAGCTTTCTTT,many,TRBV10-3,TRBD1,TRBJ1-1
CASSDGDSSGYTF,TGTGCCAGCAGTGACGGGGATTCGAGCGGCTACACCTTC,many,TRBV6-1,.,TRBJ1-2
CATGQVNYGYTF,TGTGCCACGGGACAGGTGAACTATGGCTACACCTTC,few,TRBV28,TRBD1,TRBJ1-2
CASSEWDKDREIYNEQFF,TGTGCCAGCAGTGAATGGGACAAAGACAGGGAAATATACAATGAGCAGTTCTTC,many,TRBV25-1,TRBD1,TRBJ2-1
CASSFSRGRALLANTGELFF,TGTGCCAGCAGCTTTTCGAGGGGAAGGGCTCTCCTCGCGAACACCGGGGAGCTGTTTTTT,many,TRBV7-9,.,TRBJ2-2
CASSWDSTDTQYF,TGTGCCAGCAGTTGGGATAGCACAGATACGCAGTATTTT,many,TRBV6-2/TRBV6-3,.,TRBJ2-3
CASSFERRDQETQYF,TGCGCCAGCAGCTTCGAGCGGAGGGATCAAGAGACCCAGTACTTC,many,TRBV5-1,.,TRBJ2-5
CATSDHQDGFSNQPQHF,TGTGCCACCAGTGATCATCAGGACGGATTTAGCAATCAGCCCCAGCATTTT,many,TRBV24-1,.,TRBJ1-5
CASSPSQGGLNTEAFF,TGTGCCAGCAGTCCCTCCCAGGGGGGACTGAACACTGAAGCTTTCTTT,many,TRBV7-9,TRBD1,TRBJ1-1
CASSPRRGTQETQYF,TGTGCCAGTAGTCCTCGTAGGGGGACCCAAGAGACCCAGTACTTC,many,TRBV19,.,TRBJ2-5
CASSLSDSYTEAFF,TGCGCCAGCAGCCTTTCTGACAGTTACACTGAAGCTTTCTTT,many,TRBV5-1,.,TRBJ1-1
CSALSGGAYNEQFF,TGCAGTGCCCTAAGCGGGGGGGCGTACAATGAGCAGTTCTTC,many,TRBV20-1,TRBD2,TRBJ2-1
CASSLGAEMSANEQFF,TGTGCCAGCAGTTTGGGGGCTGAGATGAGCGCCAATGAGCAGTTCTTC,many,TRBV6-5,.,TRBJ2-1
CASSQGLGQGSSWAGELFF,TGCGCCAGCAGCCAAGGGCTGGGACAGGGATCCTCTTGGGCCGGGGAGCTGTTTTTT,many,TRBV4-3,TRBD1,TRBJ2-2
CASSLWQGRYEQYF,TGTGCCAGCAGCTTGTGGCAGGGCAGGTACGAGCAGTACTTC,many,TRBV5-5,.,TRBJ2-7
CASSVAGTVNTGELFF,TGTGCCAGCAGCGTAGCCGGGACGGTGAACACCGGGGAGCTGTTTTTT,many,TRBV9,.,TRBJ2-2
CTIEGSSGPDTQYF,TGCACCATTGAGGGATCATCAGGGCCAGATACGCAGTATTTT,many,TRBV20-1,.,TRBJ2-3
CSASQLAGNTDTQYF,TGCAGTGCTAGTCAACTAGCGGGGAACACAGATACGCAGTATTTT,many,TRBV20-1,TRBD2,TRBJ2-3
CATSEYLTRTDTQYF,TGTGCCACCAGCGAGTACCTGACCCGCACAGATACGCAGTATTTT,many,TRBV15,.,TRBJ2-3
CASVSTGTDDIQYF,TGTGCCAGCGTCTCAACCGGGACCGACGATATTCAGTACTTC,many,TRBV12-3/TRBV12-4,.,TRBJ2-4
CASSEMGYEQYF,TGCGCCAGCAGTGAGATGGGTTACGAGCAGTACTTC,few,TRBV10-2,.,TRBJ2-7
CASSPAGGTGNEQFF,TGTGCCAGCAGCCCAGCGGGGGGGACGGGAAATGAGCAGTTCTTC,many,TRBV3-1,TRBD2,TRBJ2-1
CATRRTRGLNEKLFF,TGTGCCACCAGGAGAACAAGGGGGCTCAATGAAAAACTGTTTTTT,many,TRBV15,TRBD1,TRBJ1-4
CASSLAAGYFEGISGNTIYF,TGTGCCAGCAGCTTAGCGGCCGGCTACTTCGAGGGCATCTCTGGAAACACCATATATTTT,many,TRBV11-1,.,TRBJ1-3
CSVEDGANTGELFF,TGCAGCGTTGAAGATGGCGCCAACACCGGGGAGCTGTTTTTT,many,TRBV29-1,.,TRBJ2-2
CAWSVGRGAYEQYF,TGTGCCTGGAGTGTTGGCAGGGGCGCCTACGAGCAGTACTTC,many,TRBV30,.,TRBJ2-7
CASSMTAPNEKLFF,TGTGCCAGCTCGATGACAGCACCCAATGAAAAACTGTTTTTT,many,TRBV18,.,TRBJ1-4
CASSLKLGTEAFF,TGTGCCAGCAGCTTGAAGTTGGGGACTGAAGCTTTCTTT,many,TRBV7-9,.,TRBJ1-1
CATSSWGVGPAGNTIYF,TGTGCCACCAGCAGTTGGGGTGTAGGGCCCGCTGGAAACACCATATATTTT,many,TRBV15,.,TRBJ1-3
CSARDPLAGDTGELFF,TGCAGTGCTAGAGATCCCCTAGCGGGAGATACCGGGGAGCTGTTTTTT,many,TRBV20-1,TRBD2,TRBJ2-2
CASSQGGRPWGAGELFF,TGTGCCAGCAGCCAAGGTGGCAGGCCTTGGGGAGCCGGGGAGCTGTTTTTT,many,TRBV14,.,TRBJ2-2
CSAQGQSTDTQYF,TGCAGTGCCCAGGGACAGAGCACAGATACGCAGTATTTT,many,TRBV20-1,TRBD1,TRBJ2-3
CASSYFDRGGYEQYF,TGTGCCAGCAGCTACTTCGACAGGGGTGGCTACGAGCAGTACTTC,many,TRBV5-6,TRBD1,TRBJ2-7
CSAKQGIYGYTF,TGCAGTGCGAAACAGGGGATCTATGGCTACACCTTC,many,TRBV20-1,TRBD1,TRBJ1-2